This note documents a single TCR beta chain sequence. Its matching antigen is unknown. This sample stems from a study of vaccination effects on CD4 cells after COVID-19. The ViraFEST assay expanded antigen-specific CD4+ T cells with viral peptide pools before sequencing. At the end of about ten days of culture, CD4+ T cells were isolated. Each participant was given two doses of one vaccine (BNT162b2 or mRNA-1273). Each vaccine recipient was nucleocapsid antibody negative and had no prior SARS-CoV-2 infection. A few million PBMC per well were cultured with approximately 9 IU/ml IL-2 and roughly 10 ug/ml peptides. Days 3 and 7 were when half the medium was replaced with IL-2 medium. Clones were sequenced by immunoSEQ multiplex PCR, and TCRdb holds only the in-frame ones, with some missing. The sample consists of 25,000 to 35,000 clones, roughly 80% of them appearing once. The TCR originated in a human donor who received a COVID-19 vaccine. Some clones in this sample may be carry-over from other donors' samples. The sample was CD4+ T cells from PBMCs cultured with SARS-CoV-2 spike peptides, taken after COVID-19 vaccination.

CDR3 sequence: CASSIGRSEAFF. The CDR3 DNA sequence: TGTGCCAGCAGTATCGGTAGGTCTGAAGCTTTCTTT. The rearrangement joins TRBV6-1 to TRBJ1-1, with unresolved D. Between the trimmed V and J ends, which lost 5 bases and 6 bases, there was a span of 10 bases. Germline V lookup: CDR1 MNHNS, CDR2 SASEGT. This CDR3 contains 12 residues.